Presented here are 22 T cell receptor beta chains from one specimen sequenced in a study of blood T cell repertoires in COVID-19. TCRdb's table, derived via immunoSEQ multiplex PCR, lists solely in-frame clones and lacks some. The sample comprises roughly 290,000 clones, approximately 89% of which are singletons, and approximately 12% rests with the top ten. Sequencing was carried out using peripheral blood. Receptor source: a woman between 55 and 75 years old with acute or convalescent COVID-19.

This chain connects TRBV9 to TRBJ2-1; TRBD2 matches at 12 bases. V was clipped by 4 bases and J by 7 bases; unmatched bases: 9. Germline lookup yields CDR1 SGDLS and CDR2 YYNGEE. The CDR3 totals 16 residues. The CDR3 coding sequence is TGTGCCAGCAGCACCCGACTAGCGGGAGTGAGGAATGAGCAGTTCTTC. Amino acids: CASSTRLAGVRNEQFF.

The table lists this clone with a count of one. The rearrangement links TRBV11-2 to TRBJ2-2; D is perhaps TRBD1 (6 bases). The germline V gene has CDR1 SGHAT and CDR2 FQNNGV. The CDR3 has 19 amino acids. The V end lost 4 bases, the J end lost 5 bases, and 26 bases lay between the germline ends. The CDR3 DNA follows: TGTGCCAGCAGCTCTAGATTAGAACACCCGGACAGAAGGACCGGGGAGCTGTTTTTT. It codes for CASSSRLEHPDRRTGELFF.

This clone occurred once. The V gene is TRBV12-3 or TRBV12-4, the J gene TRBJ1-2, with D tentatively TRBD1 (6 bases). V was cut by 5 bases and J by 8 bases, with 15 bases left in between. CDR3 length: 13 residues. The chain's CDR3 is CASSLWEGGGYTF. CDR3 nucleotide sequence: TGTGCCAGCAGTCTCTGGGAGGGGGGAGGCTACACCTTC.

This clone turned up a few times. The CDR3 DNA follows: TGTGCCACCCGATCCCCCGGGACAGGAGGCGAGCAGTACTTC. This translates into CATRSPGTGGEQYF. This chain uses TRBV6-5 with TRBJ2-7; TRBD1 agrees at 8 bases. CDR1 MNHEY and CDR2 SVGAGI come from the germline V gene. CDR3 length: 14 residues. V lost 10 bases, J lost 6 bases, and 14 bases stayed unmatched.

CDR3 sequence: CTSSSSPPNTEAFF. The CDR3 DNA is TGCACCAGCAGTTCGAGCCCACCGAACACTGAAGCTTTCTTT. The J gene is TRBJ1-1, the V gene TRBV1. TRBV1 is described as a pseudogene. The CDR3 covers 14 residues.

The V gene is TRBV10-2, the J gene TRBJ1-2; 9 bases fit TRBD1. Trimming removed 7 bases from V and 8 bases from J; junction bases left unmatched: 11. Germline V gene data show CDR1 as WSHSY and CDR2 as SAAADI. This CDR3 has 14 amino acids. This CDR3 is CASTSGQGGQGYTF. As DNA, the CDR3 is TGCGCCAGCACCTCGGGACAGGGAGGTCAAGGCTACACCTTC.

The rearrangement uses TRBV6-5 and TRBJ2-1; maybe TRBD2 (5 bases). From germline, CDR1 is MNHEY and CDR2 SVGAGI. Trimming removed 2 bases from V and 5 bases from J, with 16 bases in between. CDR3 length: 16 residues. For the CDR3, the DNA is TGTGCCAGCAGTTACCGGGGTGGGTCGGTTGACAATGAGCAGTTCTTC. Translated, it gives CASSYRGGSVDNEQFF.

CDR3 in DNA: TGTGCCAGCAGTGTACTGACAGGGAATGGCTACACCTTC. This translates into CASSVLTGNGYTF. The chain uses TRBV12-3 or TRBV12-4 and TRBJ1-2; 7 bases map to TRBD1. CDR3 size: 13 residues. After removal of 5 bases from V and 6 bases from J, the junction contained 6 bases not matched to a gene.

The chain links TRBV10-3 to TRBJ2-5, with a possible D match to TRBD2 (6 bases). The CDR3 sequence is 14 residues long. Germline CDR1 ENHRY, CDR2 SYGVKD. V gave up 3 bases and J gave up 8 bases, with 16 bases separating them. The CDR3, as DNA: TGTGCCATCAGTGACCCGACTAGGTTGACAACCCAGTACTTC. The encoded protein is CAISDPTRLTTQYF.

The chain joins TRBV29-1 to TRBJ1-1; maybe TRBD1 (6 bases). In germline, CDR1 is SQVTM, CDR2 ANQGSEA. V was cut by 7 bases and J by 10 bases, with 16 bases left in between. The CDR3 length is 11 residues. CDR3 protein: CSASLQGRAFF. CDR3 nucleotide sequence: TGCAGCGCCTCCTTACAGGGAAGAGCTTTCTTT.

The CDR3 is CASSRDRGELSGYTF. As DNA, the CDR3 is TGTGCCAGCAGCCGGGACAGAGGTGAATTAAGTGGCTACACCTTC. This chain links TRBV7-2 with TRBJ1-2, with 7 positions matching TRBD1. This CDR3 is built from 15 residues. The V and J ends lost 5 bases and 7 bases, in that order; junction bases with no gene match: 13. The germline gives CDR1 SGHTA, CDR2 FQGNSA.

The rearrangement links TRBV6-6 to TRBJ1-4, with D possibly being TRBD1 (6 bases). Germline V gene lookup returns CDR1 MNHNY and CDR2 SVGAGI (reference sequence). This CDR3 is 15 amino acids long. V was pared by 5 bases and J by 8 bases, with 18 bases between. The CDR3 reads CASSHAQGLVEKLFF. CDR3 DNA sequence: TGTGCCAGCAGTCACGCCCAGGGGTTAGTCGAAAAACTGTTTTTT.

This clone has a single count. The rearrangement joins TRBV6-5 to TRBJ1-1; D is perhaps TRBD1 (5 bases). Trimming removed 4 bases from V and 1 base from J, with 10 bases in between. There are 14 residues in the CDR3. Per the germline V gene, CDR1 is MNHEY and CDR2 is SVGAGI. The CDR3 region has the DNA TGTGCCAGCAGTTCACCAGGGCCGAACACTGAAGCTTTCTTT. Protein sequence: CASSSPGPNTEAFF.

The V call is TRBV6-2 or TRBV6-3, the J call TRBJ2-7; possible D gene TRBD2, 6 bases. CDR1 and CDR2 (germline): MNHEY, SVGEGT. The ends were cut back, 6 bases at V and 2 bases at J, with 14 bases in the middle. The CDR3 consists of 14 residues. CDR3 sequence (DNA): TGTGCCAGCAGCCTACCGGGAGCGGCCTACGAGCAGTACTTC. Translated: CASSLPGAAYEQYF.

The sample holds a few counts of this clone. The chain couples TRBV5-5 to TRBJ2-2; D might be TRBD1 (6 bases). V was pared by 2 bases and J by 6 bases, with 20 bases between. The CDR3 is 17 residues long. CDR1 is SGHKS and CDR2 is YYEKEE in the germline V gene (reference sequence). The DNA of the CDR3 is TGTGCCAGCAGCTTCTGGGCCCGGAGGACAGTGTCCGGGGAGCTGTTTTTT. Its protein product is CASSFWARRTVSGELFF.

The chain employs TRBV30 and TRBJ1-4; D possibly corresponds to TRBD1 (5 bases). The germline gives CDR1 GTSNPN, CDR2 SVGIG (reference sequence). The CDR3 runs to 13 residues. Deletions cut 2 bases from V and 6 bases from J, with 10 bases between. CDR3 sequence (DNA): TGTGCCTGGAGTAGTGGCAGGGATGAAAAACTGTTTTTT. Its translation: CAWSSGRDEKLFF. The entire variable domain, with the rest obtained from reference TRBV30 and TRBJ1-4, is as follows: SQTIHQWPATLVQPVGSPLSLECTVEGTSNPNLYWYRQAAGRGLQLLFYSVGIGQISSEVPQNLSASRPQDRQFILSSKKLLLSDSGFYLCAWSSGRDEKLFFGSGTQLSVL.

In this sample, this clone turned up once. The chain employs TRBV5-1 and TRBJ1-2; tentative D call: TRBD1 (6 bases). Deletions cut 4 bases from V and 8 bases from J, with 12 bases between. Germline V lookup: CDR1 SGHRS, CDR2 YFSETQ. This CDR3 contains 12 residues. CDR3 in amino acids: CASSGDRYGYTF. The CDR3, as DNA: TGCGCCAGCAGCGGCGACAGGTACGGCTACACCTTC.

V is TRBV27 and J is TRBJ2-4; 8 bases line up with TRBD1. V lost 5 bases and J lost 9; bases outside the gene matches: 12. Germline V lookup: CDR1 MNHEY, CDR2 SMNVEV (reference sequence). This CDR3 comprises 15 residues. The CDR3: CASSPRGRGHIIQYF. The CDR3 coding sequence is TGTGCCAGCAGTCCCCGCGGCAGGGGGCACATCATTCAGTACTTC.

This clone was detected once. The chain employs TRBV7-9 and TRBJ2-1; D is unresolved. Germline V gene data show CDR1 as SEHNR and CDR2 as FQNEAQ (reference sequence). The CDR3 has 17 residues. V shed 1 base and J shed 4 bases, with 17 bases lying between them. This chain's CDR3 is CASSLGSLETFYNEQFF. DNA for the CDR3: TGTGCCAGCAGCTTAGGTTCCCTGGAGACTTTTTACAATGAGCAGTTCTTC.

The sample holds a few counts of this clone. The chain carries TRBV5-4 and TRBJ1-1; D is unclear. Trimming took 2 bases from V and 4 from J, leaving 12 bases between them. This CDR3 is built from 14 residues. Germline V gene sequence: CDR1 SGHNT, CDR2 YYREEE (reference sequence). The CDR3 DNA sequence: TGTGCCAGCAGCTTTGTGGAGGGAAGCACTGAAGCTTTCTTT. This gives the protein CASSFVEGSTEAFF. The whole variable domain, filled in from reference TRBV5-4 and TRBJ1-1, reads ETGVTQSPTHLIKTRGQQVTLRCSSQSGHNTVSWYQQALGQGPQFIFQYYREEENGRGNFPPRFSGLQFPNYSSELNVNALELDDSALYLCASSFVEGSTEAFFGQGTRLTVV.

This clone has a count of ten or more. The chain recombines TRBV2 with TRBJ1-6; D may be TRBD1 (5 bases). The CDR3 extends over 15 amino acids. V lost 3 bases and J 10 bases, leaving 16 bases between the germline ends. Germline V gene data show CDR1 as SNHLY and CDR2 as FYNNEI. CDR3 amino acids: CASSDSATRTSPLHF. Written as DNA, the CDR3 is TGTGCCAGCAGTGATAGTGCAACCCGGACATCACCCCTCCACTTT.

CDR3 coding DNA: TGCGCCAGCAGCCAAGTCCCAGGGGGCACTGAAGCTTTCTTT. Protein product: CASSQVPGGTEAFF. V and J are TRBV4-1 and TRBJ1-1, with 7 bases that match TRBD1. After removal of 1 base from V and 4 bases from J, the junction contained 3 bases not matched to a gene. CDR1 MGHRA and CDR2 YSYEKL come from the germline V gene. The CDR3 length is 14 residues.